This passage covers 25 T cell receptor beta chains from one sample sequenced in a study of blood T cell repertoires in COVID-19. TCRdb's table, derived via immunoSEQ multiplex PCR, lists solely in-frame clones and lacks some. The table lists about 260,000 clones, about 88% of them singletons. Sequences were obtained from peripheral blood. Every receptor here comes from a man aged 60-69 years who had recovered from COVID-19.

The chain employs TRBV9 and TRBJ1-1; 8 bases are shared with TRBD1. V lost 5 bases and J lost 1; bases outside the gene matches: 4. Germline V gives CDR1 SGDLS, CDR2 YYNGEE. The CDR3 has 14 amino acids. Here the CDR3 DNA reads TGTGCCAGCAGTCGACAGGGGCGGAACACTGAAGCTTTCTTT. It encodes CASSRQGRNTEAFF.

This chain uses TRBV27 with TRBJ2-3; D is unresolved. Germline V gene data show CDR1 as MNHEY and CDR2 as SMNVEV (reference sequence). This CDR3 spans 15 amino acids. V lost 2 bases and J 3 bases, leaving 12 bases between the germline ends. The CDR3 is CASSLMAGDTDTQYF. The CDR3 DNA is TGTGCCAGCAGTTTAATGGCTGGAGATACAGATACGCAGTATTTT.

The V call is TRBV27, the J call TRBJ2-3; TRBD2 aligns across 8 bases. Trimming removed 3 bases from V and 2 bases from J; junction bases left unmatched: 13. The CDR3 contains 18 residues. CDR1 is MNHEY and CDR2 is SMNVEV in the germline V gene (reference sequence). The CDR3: CASSFSAGGSIPTDTQYF. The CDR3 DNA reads TGTGCCAGCAGTTTCTCCGCGGGGGGAAGCATACCCACAGATACGCAGTATTTT.

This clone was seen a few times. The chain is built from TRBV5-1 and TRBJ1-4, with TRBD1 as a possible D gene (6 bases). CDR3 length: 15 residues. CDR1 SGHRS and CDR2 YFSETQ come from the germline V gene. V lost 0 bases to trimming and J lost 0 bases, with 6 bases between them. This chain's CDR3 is CASSLGTATNEKLFF. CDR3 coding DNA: TGCGCCAGCAGCTTGGGGACAGCAACTAATGAAAAACTGTTTTTT.

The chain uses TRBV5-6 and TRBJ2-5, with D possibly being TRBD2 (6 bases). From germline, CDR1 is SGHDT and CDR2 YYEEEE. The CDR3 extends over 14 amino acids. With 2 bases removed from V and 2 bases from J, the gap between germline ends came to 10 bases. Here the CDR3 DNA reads TGTGCCAGCAGCTTCGGCGGGGCTCAAGAGACCCAGTACTTC. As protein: CASSFGGAQETQYF.

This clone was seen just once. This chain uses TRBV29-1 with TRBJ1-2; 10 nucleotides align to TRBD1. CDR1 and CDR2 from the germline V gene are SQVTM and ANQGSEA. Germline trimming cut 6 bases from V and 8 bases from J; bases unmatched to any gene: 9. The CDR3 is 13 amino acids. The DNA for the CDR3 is TGCAGCGTGGAGGGACAGGGGACTGGGGGCTACACCTTC. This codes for CSVEGQGTGGYTF.

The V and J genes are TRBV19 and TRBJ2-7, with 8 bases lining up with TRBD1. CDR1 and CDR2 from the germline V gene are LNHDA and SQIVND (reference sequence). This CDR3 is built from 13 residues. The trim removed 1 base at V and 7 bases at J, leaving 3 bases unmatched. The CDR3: CASSIVTGGEQYF. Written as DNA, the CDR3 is TGTGCCAGTAGTATAGTCACAGGGGGAGAGCAGTACTTC.

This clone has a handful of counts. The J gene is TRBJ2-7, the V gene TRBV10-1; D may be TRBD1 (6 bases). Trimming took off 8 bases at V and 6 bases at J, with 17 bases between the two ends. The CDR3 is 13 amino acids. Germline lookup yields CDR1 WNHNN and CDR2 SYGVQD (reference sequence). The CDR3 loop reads CASGSKLGGEQYF. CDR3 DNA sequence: TGCGCCAGCGGTTCTAAACTAGGGGGCGAGCAGTACTTC.

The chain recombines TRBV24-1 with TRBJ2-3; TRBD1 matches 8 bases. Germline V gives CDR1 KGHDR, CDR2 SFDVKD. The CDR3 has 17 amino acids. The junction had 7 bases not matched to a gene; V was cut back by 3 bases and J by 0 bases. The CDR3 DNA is TGTGCCACCAGTGATCCCCGGGACAGGAAGAGCACAGATACGCAGTATTTT. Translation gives CATSDPRDRKSTDTQYF.

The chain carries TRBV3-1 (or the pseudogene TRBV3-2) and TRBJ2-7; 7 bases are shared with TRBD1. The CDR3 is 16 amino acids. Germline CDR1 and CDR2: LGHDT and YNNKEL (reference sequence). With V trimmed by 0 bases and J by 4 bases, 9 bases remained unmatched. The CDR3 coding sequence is TGTGCCAGCAGCCAAGATGTGCACAGGGGCCTGTACGAGCAGTACTTC. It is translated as CASSQDVHRGLYEQYF.

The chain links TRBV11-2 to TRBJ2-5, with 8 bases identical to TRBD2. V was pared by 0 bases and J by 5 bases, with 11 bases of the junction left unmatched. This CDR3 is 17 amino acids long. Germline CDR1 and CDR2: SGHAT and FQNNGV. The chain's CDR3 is CASSLDRVGGAWETQYF. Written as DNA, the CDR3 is TGTGCCAGCAGCTTAGATCGTGTCGGGGGGGCCTGGGAGACCCAGTACTTC.

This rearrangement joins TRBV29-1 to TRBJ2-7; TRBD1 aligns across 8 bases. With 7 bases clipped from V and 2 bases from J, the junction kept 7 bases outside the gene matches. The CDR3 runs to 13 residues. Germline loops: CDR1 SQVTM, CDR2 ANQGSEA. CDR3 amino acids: CSAGTGHPYEQYF. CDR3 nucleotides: TGCAGCGCTGGGACAGGACATCCCTACGAGCAGTACTTC.

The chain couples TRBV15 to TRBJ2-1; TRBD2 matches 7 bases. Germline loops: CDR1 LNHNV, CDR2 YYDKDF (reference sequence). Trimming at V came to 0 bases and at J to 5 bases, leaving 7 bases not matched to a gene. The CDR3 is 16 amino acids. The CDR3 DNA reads TGTGCCACCAGCAGAGACCCGGGGAGGGGAAACAATGAGCAGTTCTTC. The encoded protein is CATSRDPGRGNNEQFF.

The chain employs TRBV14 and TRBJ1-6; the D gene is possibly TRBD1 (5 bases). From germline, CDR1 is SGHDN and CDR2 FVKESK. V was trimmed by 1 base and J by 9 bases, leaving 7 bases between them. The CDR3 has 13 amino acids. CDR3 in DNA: TGTGCCAGCAGCCAAGTGGGGGGTTCACCCCTCCACTTT. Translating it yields CASSQVGGSPLHF.

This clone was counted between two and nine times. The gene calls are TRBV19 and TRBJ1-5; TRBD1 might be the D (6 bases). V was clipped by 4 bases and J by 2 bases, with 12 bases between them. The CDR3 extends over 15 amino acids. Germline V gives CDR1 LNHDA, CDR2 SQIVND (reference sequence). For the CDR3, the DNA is TGTGCCAGTAGTACAACAGGGTCCCGCAATCAGCCCCAGCATTTT. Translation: CASSTTGSRNQPQHF.

The CDR3 DNA sequence: TGTGCCGCCCGACTAGCGGGTTTGGATGGCGAGCAGTACTTC. As protein: CAARLAGLDGEQYF. This chain uses TRBV6-5 with TRBJ2-7, with 10 positions matching TRBD2. V shed 11 bases, J shed 6 bases, and the junction held 13 bases outside the gene matches. This CDR3 region has 14 residues. Germline V gives CDR1 MNHEY, CDR2 SVGAGI.

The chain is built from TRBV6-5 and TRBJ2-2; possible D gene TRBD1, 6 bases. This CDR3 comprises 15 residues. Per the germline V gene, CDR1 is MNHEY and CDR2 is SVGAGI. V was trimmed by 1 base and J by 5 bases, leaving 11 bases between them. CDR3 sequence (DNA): TGTGCCAGCAGTTACTTCAGGGGTGGAACCGGGGAGCTGTTTTTT. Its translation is CASSYFRGGTGELFF.

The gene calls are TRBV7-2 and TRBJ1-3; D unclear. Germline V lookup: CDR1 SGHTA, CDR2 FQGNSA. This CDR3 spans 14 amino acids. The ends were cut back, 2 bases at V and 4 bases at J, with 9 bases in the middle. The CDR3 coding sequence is TGTGCCAGCAGCTTACGGGGAACAGGAAACACCATATATTTT. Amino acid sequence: CASSLRGTGNTIYF.

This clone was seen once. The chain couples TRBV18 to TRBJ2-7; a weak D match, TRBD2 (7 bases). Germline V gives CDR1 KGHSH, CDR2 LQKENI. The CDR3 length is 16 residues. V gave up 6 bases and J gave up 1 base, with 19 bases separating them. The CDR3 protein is CASSRGAGAKSYEQYF. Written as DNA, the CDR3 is TGTGCCAGCTCTCGGGGGGCAGGGGCGAAGTCCTACGAGCAGTACTTC. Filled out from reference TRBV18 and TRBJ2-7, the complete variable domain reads NAGVMQNPRHLVRRRGQEARLRCSPMKGHSHVYWYRQLPEEGLKFMVYLQKENIIDESGMPKERFSAEFPKEGPSILRIQQVVRGDSAAYFCASSRGAGAKSYEQYFGPGTRLTVT.

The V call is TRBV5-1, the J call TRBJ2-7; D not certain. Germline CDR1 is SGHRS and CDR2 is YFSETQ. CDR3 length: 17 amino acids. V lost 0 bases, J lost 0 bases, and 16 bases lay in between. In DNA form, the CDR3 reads TGCGCCAGCAGCTTGGCCCATGAACCCTCGAGCTCCTACGAGCAGTACTTC. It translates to CASSLAHEPSSSYEQYF.

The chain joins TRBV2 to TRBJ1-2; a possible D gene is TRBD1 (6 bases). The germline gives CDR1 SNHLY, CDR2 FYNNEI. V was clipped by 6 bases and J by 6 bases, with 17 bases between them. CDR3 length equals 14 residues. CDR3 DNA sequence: TGTGCCAGCAGGGGATACACAGGGCTCGATGGCTACACCTTC. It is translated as CASRGYTGLDGYTF.

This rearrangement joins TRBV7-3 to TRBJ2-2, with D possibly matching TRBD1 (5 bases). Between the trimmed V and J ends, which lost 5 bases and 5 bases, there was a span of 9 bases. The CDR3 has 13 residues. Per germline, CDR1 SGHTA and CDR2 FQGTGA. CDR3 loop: CASSAQGTGELFF. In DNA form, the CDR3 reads TGTGCCAGCAGCGCTCAGGGAACCGGGGAGCTGTTTTTT.

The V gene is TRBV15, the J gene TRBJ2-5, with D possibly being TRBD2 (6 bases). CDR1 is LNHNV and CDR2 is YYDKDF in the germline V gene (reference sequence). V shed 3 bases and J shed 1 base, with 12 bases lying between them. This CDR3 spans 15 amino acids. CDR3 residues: CATSREGRPQETQYF. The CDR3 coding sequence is TGTGCCACCAGCAGGGAGGGACGGCCCCAAGAGACCCAGTACTTC.

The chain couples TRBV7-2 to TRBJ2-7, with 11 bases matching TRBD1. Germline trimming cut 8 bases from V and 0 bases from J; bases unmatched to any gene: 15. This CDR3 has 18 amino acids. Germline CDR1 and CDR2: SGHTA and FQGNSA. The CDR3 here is CASGVTGQGDYFSYEQYF. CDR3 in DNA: TGTGCCAGCGGGGTTACGGGACAGGGGGACTACTTCTCCTACGAGCAGTACTTC.

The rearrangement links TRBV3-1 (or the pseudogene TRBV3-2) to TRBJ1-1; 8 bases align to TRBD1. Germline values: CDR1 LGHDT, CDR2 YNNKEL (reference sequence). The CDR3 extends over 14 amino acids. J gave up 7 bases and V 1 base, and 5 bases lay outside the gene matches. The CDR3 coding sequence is TGTGCCAGCAGCCAAGGGACAGGGCTGGGTGAAGCTTTCTTT. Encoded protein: CASSQGTGLGEAFF.